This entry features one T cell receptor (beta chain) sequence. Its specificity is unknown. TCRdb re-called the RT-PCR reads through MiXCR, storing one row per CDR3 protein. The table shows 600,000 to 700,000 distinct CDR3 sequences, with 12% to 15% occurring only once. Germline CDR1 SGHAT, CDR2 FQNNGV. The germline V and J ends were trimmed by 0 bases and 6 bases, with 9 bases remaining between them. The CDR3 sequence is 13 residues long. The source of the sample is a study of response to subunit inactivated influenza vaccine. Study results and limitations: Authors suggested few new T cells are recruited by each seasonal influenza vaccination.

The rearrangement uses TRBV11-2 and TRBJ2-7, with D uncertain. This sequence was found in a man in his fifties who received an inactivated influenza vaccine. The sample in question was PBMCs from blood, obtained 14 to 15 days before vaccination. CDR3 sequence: CASSLDPGGEQYF. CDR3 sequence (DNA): TGTGCCAGCAGCTTAGACCCGGGCGGCGAGCAGTACTTC. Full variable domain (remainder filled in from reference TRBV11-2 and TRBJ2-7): EAGVAQSPRYKIIEKRQSVAFWCNPISGHATLYWYQQILGQGPKLLIQFQNNGVVDDSQLPKDRFSAERLKGVDSTLKIQPAKLEDSAVYLCASSLDPGGEQYFGPGTRLTVT.